This TCR beta chain was sequenced for a study of blood T cells in healthy people across ages. To note about this clonotype: What it recognizes is unknown.

Then a second PCR, running roughly 7 to 12 cycles, was carried out with a sample-barcoded 5' primer and a J-beta primer mix. TCRdb fed the 5' RACE reads into MiXCR, producing one record per CDR3 protein. In the table there are 550,000 to 800,000 distinct CDR3 sequences, 32% of which are singletons. Study outcomes and limitations: With donor CMV status unknown, expanded clonotype changes were possibly confounded. Without sorted subsets, naive and antigen-experienced compartments could not be conclusively compared.

Total RNA extracted from each sample amounted to at least 5.5 micrograms. CDR1 and CDR2 from the germline V gene are SGHTA and FQGNSA. The CDR3 has 15 amino acids. V lost 5 bases, J lost 6 bases, and 9 bases stayed unmatched. Sequences were obtained from blood. The rearrangement joins TRBV7-2 to TRBJ1-5, with 8 bases aligning to TRBD1. The TCR was taken from a woman of 80 years or more in good health. Written as DNA, the CDR3 is TGTGCCAGCAGCACAGGACAGGGATCGGGTCAGCCCCAGCATTTT. Its translation: CASSTGQGSGQPQHF.